Listed below are T cell receptor beta chains from one sample, sequenced in a study of blood T cell repertoires in COVID-19. Clones were sequenced by immunoSEQ multiplex PCR, and TCRdb holds only the in-frame ones, with some missing. The sample lists 250,000 to 350,000 clones, 87% occurring once. The material sequenced was peripheral blood. The receptors come from a man between 18 and 29 years old with active or convalescent COVID-19. Both conserved end residues are part of each CDR3. A D gene is named only where the DNA matches it firmly. Part of the rows lack a size; the others show once, few, many or a class for expanded clones.

V gene	D gene	clone size	J gene	CDR3 DNA	CDR3 protein
TRBV7-9	NA	NA	TRBJ2-7	TGTGCCAGCAACGGGGACAACTCCTACGAGCAGTACTTC	CASNGDNSYEQYF
TRBV11-2	TRBD1	NA	TRBJ2-2	TGTGCCAGCAGCTATGGACAGGGTGGGATGGTGTTTTTT	CASSYGQGGMVFF
TRBV6-2/TRBV6-3	NA	NA	TRBJ1-1	TGTGCCAGCAGTTACTCGACCGCCAGGGAAGGGACTGAAGCTTTCTTT	CASSYSTAREGTEAFF
TRBV29-1	TRBD2	many	TRBJ2-3	TGCAGCGTTGAAGCCAAACCTTTGAGCGGGAGGAATACGCAGTATTTT	CSVEAKPLSGRNTQYF
TRBV9	TRBD1	few	TRBJ2-5	TGTGCCAGCAGCGTCCTAGGACAGGGGCGAGAGACCCAGTACTTC	CASSVLGQGRETQYF
TRBV6-5	TRBD1	NA	TRBJ2-3	TGTGCCAGCAGCAGGGACAGGGGGGAGGTCGATACGCAGTATTTT	CASSRDRGEVDTQYF
TRBV4-1	NA	once	TRBJ2-7	TGCGCCAGCAGCCAAACTGGGCAGTTATCCTACGAGCAGTACTTC	CASSQTGQLSYEQYF
TRBV7-9	TRBD2	once	TRBJ2-1	TGTGCCAGCAGCTCCAGCCCCCGGGGGGGCTTGGGTGAGCAGTTCTTC	CASSSSPRGGLGEQFF
TRBV5-1	TRBD1	NA	TRBJ2-2	TGCGCCAGCAGCTCGCTGACAGGGGTCCAAACCGGGGAGCTGTTTTTT	CASSSLTGVQTGELFF
TRBV24-1	TRBD2	few	TRBJ2-2	TGTGCCACCAGTGACCGTCGTCTGAGCAGACGGACTAGCGGGAGGGCCGGGGAGCTGTTTTTT	CATSDRRLSRRTSGRAGELFF
TRBV21-1	NA	NA	TRBJ2-7	TGTGCCAGCAGCAATACCCGGACTAGATTTACCCCCTACGAGCAGTACTTC	CASSNTRTRFTPYEQYF
TRBV5-1	TRBD1	NA	TRBJ2-7	TGCGCCAGCAGCTTGGGACAGGGTTCCCACGAGCAGTACTTC	CASSLGQGSHEQYF
TRBV18	NA	NA	TRBJ1-1	TGTGCCAGCTCATCGACTACCCAGGACACTGAAGCTTTCTTT	CASSSTTQDTEAFF
TRBV24-1	NA	NA	TRBJ2-1	TGTGCCACCAGTGAGCCTGCGGGGCACTCCTACAATGAGCAGTTCTTC	CATSEPAGHSYNEQFF
TRBV6-1	TRBD1	NA	TRBJ1-5	TGTGCCAGCAGTGAATATGGACAGGGGGCAGATCAGCCCCAGCATTTT	CASSEYGQGADQPQHF
TRBV4-3	NA	NA	TRBJ1-5	TGCGCCAGCAGCCAATCTTGGGCCCCTCAGCCCCAGCATTTT	CASSQSWAPQPQHF
TRBV27	NA	NA	TRBJ1-1	TGTGCCAGCAGTTTTGGGGGCTACGGTACTGAAGCTTTCTTT	CASSFGGYGTEAFF
TRBV15	NA	NA	TRBJ2-1	TGTGCCACCAGCAGAGATATTTCCGGTGTTGAGCAGTTCTTC	CATSRDISGVEQFF
TRBV11-2	NA	few	TRBJ2-7	TGTGCCAGCAGCTCCTTAGCGGAAAACATCTACGAGCAGTACTTC	CASSSLAENIYEQYF
TRBV10-2	NA	NA	TRBJ1-5	TGCGCCAGCAGTGATTGGGGGCAAAATCAGCCCCAGCATTTT	CASSDWGQNQPQHF
TRBV6-5	TRBD1	NA	TRBJ2-7	TGTGCCAGCCGGGGACAGAACTCCTACGAGCAGTACTTC	CASRGQNSYEQYF
TRBV14	TRBD1	NA	TRBJ1-2	TGTGCCAGCAGCCAAGACCGCAGGGGGCGCAGCTATGGCTACACCTTC	CASSQDRRGRSYGYTF
TRBV18	TRBD2	NA	TRBJ2-1	TGTGCCAGCTCGTATACGGTAACCGGGACTAGCGGCAGAACGGGGAATGAGCAGTTCTTC	CASSYTVTGTSGRTGNEQFF
TRBV7-3	TRBD2	NA	TRBJ2-5	TGTGCCAGCAGCTTAACGGGACTAGCGGTACAAGAGACCCAGTACTTC	CASSLTGLAVQETQYF
TRBV3-1/TRBV3-2	NA	NA	TRBJ2-6	TGTGCCAGCAGGAGGTCTGGGGCCAACGTCCTGACTTTC	CASRRSGANVLTF
TRBV23-1	NA	NA	TRBJ1-6	TGCGCCAGCAGTCAGCCCAACAAGTACTCCTATAATTCACCCCTCCACTTT	CASSQPNKYSYNSPLHF
TRBV29-1	NA	once	TRBJ1-1	TGCAGCGTTGAAGATCGTTTGGGTCCGGGGCGGGGAGCTTTCTTT	CSVEDRLGPGRGAFF
TRBV29-1	TRBD2	NA	TRBJ2-2	TGCAGCGTTGAGGGAGGACTAGCTAGGGGGGAGCTGTTTTTT	CSVEGGLARGELFF
TRBV7-2	NA	NA	TRBJ2-3	TGTGCCAGCAGCTCCCGGTCGTTGGGCACAGATACGCAGTATTTT	CASSSRSLGTDTQYF
TRBV3-1/TRBV3-2	NA	NA	TRBJ1-6	TGTGCCAGCAGCCAAGCCTTTTCACCCCTCCACTTT	CASSQAFSPLHF
TRBV27	TRBD1	NA	TRBJ2-7	TGTGCCAGCAGTTTATCCCAGGGGGCTATCTCCTACGAGCAGTACTTC	CASSLSQGAISYEQYF
TRBV12-3/TRBV12-4	TRBD1	NA	TRBJ2-7	TGTGCCAGCCGGGACAGAACCTACGAGCAGTACTTC	CASRDRTYEQYF
TRBV15	TRBD2	NA	TRBJ2-7	TGTGCCACCAGCAGAGTTGTTAGCGGGAACTACGAGCAGTACTTC	CATSRVVSGNYEQYF
TRBV10-3	NA	NA	TRBJ1-1	TGTGCCATCAGTGAGGAAGGGGACACTGAAGCTTTCTTT	CAISEEGDTEAFF
TRBV29-1	TRBD2	NA	TRBJ2-6	TGCAGCGTTGAAGATGCTAGCGGGAGTTTCTCTGGGGCCAACGTCCTGACTTTC	CSVEDASGSFSGANVLTF
TRBV19	TRBD2	NA	TRBJ2-2	TGTGCCAGTAGTATCACTAGCGGGAACACCGGGGAGCTGTTTTTT	CASSITSGNTGELFF
TRBV3-1/TRBV3-2	NA	once	TRBJ1-3	TGTGCCAGCAGCCCGGCGGACAGAACCTTCTCTGGAAACACCATATATTTT	CASSPADRTFSGNTIYF
TRBV6-5	NA	NA	TRBJ2-2	TGTGCCAGCATCACAGGAGGGCCCGGGGAGCTGTTTTTT	CASITGGPGELFF
TRBV27	TRBD1	NA	TRBJ1-1	TGTGCCAGCAGTTTATCGTCTCGCCGACAGGGTATTGGCACTGAAGCTTTCTTT	CASSLSSRRQGIGTEAFF
TRBV25-1	NA	NA	TRBJ1-5	TGTGCCAGCAGTGAATCCGGCGGTTATCAGCCCCAGCATTTT	CASSESGGYQPQHF
TRBV28	TRBD1	NA	TRBJ2-5	TGTGCCAGCAAAGGCAGGGGGCGTGGAGAGACCCAGTACTTC	CASKGRGRGETQYF
TRBV6-5	NA	NA	TRBJ2-7	TGTGCCACCCGAGTCAACTCCTACGAGCAGTACTTC	CATRVNSYEQYF
TRBV19	NA	NA	TRBJ1-1	TGTGCCAGTAGCTCAGGGATCACTGAAGCTTTCTTT	CASSSGITEAFF